A single sample gave rise to the 10 T cell receptor beta chains below, sequenced in a study of T cells in Graves' hyperthyroidism and ophthalmopathy. The CDR3 regions of TCR beta were amplified from RNA transcripts. A first-round RT-PCR of the TCR CDR3 used the HTBI primer set. MiXCR, applied by TCRdb to the multiplex PCR reads, yields one record per CDR3 protein. The sample holds about 610,000 distinct CDR3 sequences, roughly 14% seen once. Material: blood. The origin of the receptors is a woman aged 40 to 50 with Graves' ophthalmopathy.

This clonotype was seen ten or more times. The chain employs TRBV6-1 and TRBJ1-1; D might be TRBD1 (5 bases). Trimming took off 6 bases at V and 1 base at J, with 9 bases between the two ends. Germline V gives CDR1 MNHNS, CDR2 SASEGT. The CDR3 spans 13 residues. In DNA, the CDR3 is TGTGCCAGCAGGGACGGGACGAACACTGAAGCTTTCTTT. Translated, it gives CASRDGTNTEAFF.

This clonotype was seen at least ten times. The gene calls are TRBV29-1 and TRBJ1-2; D might be TRBD1 (5 bases). The CDR3 has 12 amino acids. The germline V gene has CDR1 SQVTM and CDR2 ANQGSEA. V lost 1 base, J lost 3 bases, and 6 bases lay in between. CDR3 in amino acids: CSVEGGDYGYTF. CDR3 sequence (DNA): TGCAGCGTTGAAGGGGGGGACTATGGCTACACCTTC.

This chain uses TRBV10-3 with TRBJ2-7, with D hard to call. From germline, CDR1 is ENHRY and CDR2 SYGVKD. V was cut by 4 bases and J by 2 bases, with 9 bases left in between. The CDR3 totals 13 residues. The CDR3 DNA reads as TGTGCCATCAGTGCACAGAGTACCTACGAGCAGTACTTC. Its protein product is CAISAQSTYEQYF.

At least ten counts were recorded for this clonotype. The chain uses TRBV30 and TRBJ1-1, with D tentatively TRBD1 (5 bases). Trimming left V 0 bases short and J 3 bases short, with 14 bases between. Germline values: CDR1 GTSNPN, CDR2 SVGIG (reference sequence). The CDR3 contains 15 residues. The CDR3 loop is CAWSVLSGRYTEAFF. The CDR3 DNA reads as TGTGCCTGGAGTGTACTATCAGGGAGGTACACTGAAGCTTTCTTT.

The chain is built from TRBV20-1 and TRBJ1-3, with D uncertain. Germline V gives CDR1 DFQATT, CDR2 SNEGSKA (reference sequence). Deletions cut 5 bases from V and 0 bases from J, with 8 bases between. The CDR3 contains 13 residues. CDR3 in amino acids: CSAFQYSGNTIYF. The CDR3 DNA sequence: TGCAGTGCTTTTCAGTACTCTGGAAACACCATATATTTT.

The gene calls are TRBV27 and TRBJ2-7; 14 positions agree with TRBD2. Per germline, CDR1 MNHEY and CDR2 SMNVEV (reference sequence). V trimming: 4 bases; J trimming: 12 bases; junction bases outside the gene matches: 11. The CDR3 has 15 amino acids. This CDR3 is CASSSQTSGRAVSYF. CDR3 sequence (DNA): TGTGCCAGCAGTTCGCAGACTAGCGGGAGGGCGGTTTCGTACTTC.

This clonotype was found many times. CDR3 sequence (DNA): TGCGCCAGCAGACCGGGACAGGGGGAGGTTGGGGCCAACGTCCTGACTTTC. Translating it yields CASRPGQGEVGANVLTF. The V call is TRBV5-1, the J call TRBJ2-6; 11 positions agree with TRBD1. Germline CDR1 SGHRS, CDR2 YFSETQ. This CDR3 region has 17 residues. V lost 5 bases to trimming and J lost 3 bases; unmatched junction nucleotides: 7.

This clonotype has ten or more counts. CDR3 nucleotides: TGTGCCAGCAGTTTGGAGGGATTACATGGCTACACCTTC. This encodes CASSLEGLHGYTF. The chain employs TRBV6-2 or TRBV6-3 and TRBJ1-2; no reliable D call. Germline loops: CDR1 MNHEY, CDR2 SVGEGT. The ends were cut back, 4 bases at V and 6 bases at J, with 12 bases in the middle. CDR3 length: 13 residues.

This clonotype was recorded at least ten times. The chain is built from TRBV6-2 or TRBV6-3 and TRBJ1-1; D gene unclear. The CDR3 extends over 13 amino acids. V was shortened by 5 bases and J by 3 bases, with 10 bases between the two germline ends. Germline V gene lookup returns CDR1 MNHEY and CDR2 SVGEGT. This CDR3 reads CASSPRGYTEAFF. In DNA, the CDR3 is TGTGCCAGCAGTCCTAGAGGATACACTGAAGCTTTCTTT.

This clonotype was counted between two and nine times. V is TRBV6-2 or TRBV6-3 and J is TRBJ2-2; 16 nucleotides agree with TRBD2. The J segment lost 4 bases and the V segment lost 5 bases, leaving 16 bases of the junction unmatched. The CDR3 spans 21 residues. Germline CDR1 MNHEY, CDR2 SVGEGT. DNA of the CDR3: TGTGCCAGCAGTATACACAGTTCGGGACTAGCGGGAGGGGCGGGCACCGGGGAGCTGTTTTTT. Translation gives CASSIHSSGLAGGAGTGELFF.